This record looks at one T cell receptor (beta chain) sequence and its context. This entry is derived from a study of monozygotic twins with inflammatory bowel disease. In germline, CDR1 is SGHTA, CDR2 FQGNSA. The CDR3 contains 15 residues. Eight separate reactions for every sample produced the cDNA. TCRdb reprocessed the 5' RACE reads and keeps a single row for each CDR3 protein, giving no DNA. Seen in this sample are about 450,000 distinct CDR3 sequences; the ten most common clones hold 2.4%. This chain uses TRBV7-2 with TRBJ2-7. The sample was blood. The TCR sequence derives from a human donor with ulcerative colitis or Crohn's disease, or a healthy co-twin of an affected twin (not recorded which). The CDR3 region is CASSLRLADSYEQYF.